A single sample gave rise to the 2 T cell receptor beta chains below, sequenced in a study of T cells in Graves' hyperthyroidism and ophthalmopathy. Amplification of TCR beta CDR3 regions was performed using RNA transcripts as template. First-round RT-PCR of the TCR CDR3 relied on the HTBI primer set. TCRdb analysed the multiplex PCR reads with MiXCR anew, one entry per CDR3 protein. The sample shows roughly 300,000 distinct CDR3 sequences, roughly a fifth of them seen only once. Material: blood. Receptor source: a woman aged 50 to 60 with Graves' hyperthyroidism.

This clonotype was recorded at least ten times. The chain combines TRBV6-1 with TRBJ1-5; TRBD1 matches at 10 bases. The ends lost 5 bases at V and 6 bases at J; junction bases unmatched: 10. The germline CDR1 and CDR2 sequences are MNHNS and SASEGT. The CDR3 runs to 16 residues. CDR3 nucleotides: TGTGCCAGCAGTCCCAGACAGGGGGCTATTGTTCAGCCCCAGCATTTT. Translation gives CASSPRQGAIVQPQHF.

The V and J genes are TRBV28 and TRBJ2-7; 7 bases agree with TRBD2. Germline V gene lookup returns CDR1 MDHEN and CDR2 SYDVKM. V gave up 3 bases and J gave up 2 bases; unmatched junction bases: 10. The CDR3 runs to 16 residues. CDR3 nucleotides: TGTGCCAGCAGTTTTAGCCTAGCGGAGTCGCCCTACGAGCAGTACTTC. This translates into CASSFSLAESPYEQYF.